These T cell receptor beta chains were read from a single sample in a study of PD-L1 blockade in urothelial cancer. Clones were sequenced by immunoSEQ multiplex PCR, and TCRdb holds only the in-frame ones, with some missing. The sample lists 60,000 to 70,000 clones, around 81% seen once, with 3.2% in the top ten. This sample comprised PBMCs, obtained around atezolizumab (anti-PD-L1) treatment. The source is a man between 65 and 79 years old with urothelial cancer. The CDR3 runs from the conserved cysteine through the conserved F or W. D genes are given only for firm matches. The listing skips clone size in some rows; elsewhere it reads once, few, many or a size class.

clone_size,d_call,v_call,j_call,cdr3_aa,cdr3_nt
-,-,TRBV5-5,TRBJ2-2,CASSLTEVTGELFF,TGTGCCAGCAGCTTGACCGAGGTAACCGGGGAGCTGTTTTTT
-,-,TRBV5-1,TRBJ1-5,CASSLAGDQPQHF,TGCGCCAGCAGCTTGGCGGGGGATCAGCCCCAGCATTTT
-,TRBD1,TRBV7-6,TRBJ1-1,CASSPDRVNTEAFF,TGTGCCAGCAGCCCAGACAGGGTTAACACTGAAGCTTTCTTT
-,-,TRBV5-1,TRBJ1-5,CASSAGLENQPQHF,TGCGCCAGCAGCGCGGGCCTGGAAAATCAGCCCCAGCATTTT
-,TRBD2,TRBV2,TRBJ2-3,CASSTRASGSRMPDTQYF,TGTGCCAGCAGCACCAGGGCTAGCGGGAGTAGAATGCCAGATACGCAGTATTTT
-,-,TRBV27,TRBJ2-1,CASSLEYRNEQFF,TGTGCCAGCAGTTTGGAGTATCGCAATGAGCAGTTCTTC
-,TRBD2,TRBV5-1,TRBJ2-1,CASSLGLASYNEQFF,TGCGCCAGCAGCTTGGGACTAGCGTCCTACAATGAGCAGTTCTTC
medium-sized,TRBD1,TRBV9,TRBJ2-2,CASSSGFRGFNTGELFF,TGTGCCAGCAGTTCCGGGTTCAGGGGGTTTAACACCGGGGAGCTGTTTTTT
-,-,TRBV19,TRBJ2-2,CASSISLNTGELFF,TGTGCCAGTAGTATTTCCTTAAACACCGGGGAGCTGTTTTTT
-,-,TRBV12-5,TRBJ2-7,CASGPGQTYEQYF,TGTGCTAGTGGTCCGGGACAAACGTACGAGCAGTACTTC
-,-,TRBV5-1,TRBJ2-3,CASKERPSSTDTQYF,TGCGCCAGCAAGGAGCGCCCTTCCAGCACAGATACGCAGTATTTT
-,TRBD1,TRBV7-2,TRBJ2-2,CASSIQGAAGELFF,TGTGCCAGCAGCATACAGGGGGCCGCCGGGGAGCTGTTTTTT
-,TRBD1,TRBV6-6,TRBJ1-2,CASSVDRGLSYTF,TGTGCCAGCAGTGTAGACAGGGGGCTTAGCTACACCTTC
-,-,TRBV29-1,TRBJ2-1,CSARGAHNEQFF,TGCAGCGCTAGGGGCGCGCACAATGAGCAGTTCTTC
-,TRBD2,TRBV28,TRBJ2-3,CASSVYLGAGGLNTQYF,TGTGCCAGCAGCGTATATTTAGGGGCGGGAGGGCTAAATACGCAGTATTTT
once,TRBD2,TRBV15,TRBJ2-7,CATSGTSGVPLYEQYF,TGTGCCACCAGTGGGACTAGCGGGGTACCCCTCTACGAGCAGTACTTC
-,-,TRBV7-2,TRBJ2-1,CASSLIRQSNEQFF,TGTGCCAGCAGCTTAATACGACAAAGCAATGAGCAGTTCTTC